A selection of T cell receptor beta chains follows, all from one sample in a study of early T cells in non-severe SARS-CoV-2 infection. TCRdb processed the 5' RACE reads anew with MiXCR; each CDR3 protein has one entry. This table has around 35,000 distinct CDR3 sequences, roughly 5.7% appearing once. Sequencing used whole blood. The receptors were gathered from an adult who was a healthcare worker with PCR-confirmed SARS-CoV-2 infection or an uninfected control (not recorded which). The CDR3 runs from the conserved cysteine through the conserved F or W. The D gene is left open where the match is weak. Size values are once, few and many counts, or a class for expanded clones, and some rows have none.

TRBJ1-3 | TRBD1 | many | TRBV25-1 | TGTGCCAGCAGTGAGGGGACAGCTGGAAACACCATATATTTT | CASSEGTAGNTIYF
TRBJ1-2 | TRBD1 | many | TRBV6-5 | TGTGCCAGCAGTTACTCAGACAGGGGGCTCTATGGCTACACCTTC | CASSYSDRGLYGYTF
TRBJ2-1 | - | medium-sized | TRBV20-1 | TGCAGTGCCGGGGGCGGGAGTACGTACAATGAGCAGTTCTTC | CSAGGGSTYNEQFF
TRBJ2-5 | TRBD1 | - | TRBV29-1 | TGCAGCGTTGAAGGAGGGGGCGAAGAGACCCAGTACTTC | CSVEGGGEETQYF
TRBJ1-1 | - | few | TRBV4-1 | TGCGCCAGCAGCCTGGGTTTCACTGAAGCTTTCTTT | CASSLGFTEAFF
TRBJ2-1 | - | many | TRBV11-2 | TGTGCCAGCAGCTTGCGGGGAGTCGATTACAATGAGCAGTTCTTC | CASSLRGVDYNEQFF
TRBJ2-3 | TRBD2 | few | TRBV6-5 | TGTGTGATTACTAGCGCCCGCACAGATACGCAGTATTTT | CVITSARTDTQYF
TRBJ2-3 | TRBD2 | many | TRBV7-9 | TGTGCCAGCAGCTACCGGGACTACACAGATACGCAGTATTTT | CASSYRDYTDTQYF
TRBJ1-5 | - | many | TRBV4-2 | TGTGCCAGCAGCCAAGGCCTGCATCAGCCCCAGCATTTT | CASSQGLHQPQHF
TRBJ2-5 | - | many | TRBV11-1 | TGTGCCAGCAGCTTGGGCACTCGTTACCAAGAGACCCAGTACTTC | CASSLGTRYQETQYF
TRBJ2-5 | - | many | TRBV2 | TGTGCCAGCAGTGACAGGGTCCAAGAGACCCAGTACTTC | CASSDRVQETQYF
TRBJ2-3 | - | - | TRBV10-3 | TGTGCCATCAGTGAGTCACGGAGCGGAGGGGACCAAGATACGCAGTATTTT | CAISESRSGGDQDTQYF
TRBJ2-5 | TRBD1 | - | TRBV5-4 | TGTGCCAGCAGCTTGCCGGGACAGGGCGGAGAGACCCAGTACTTC | CASSLPGQGGETQYF
TRBJ2-2 | TRBD2 | many | TRBV4-1 | TGCGCCAGCAGCCAACGACTAGCGGGAGGGGACGGGGAGCTGTTTTTT | CASSQRLAGGDGELFF
TRBJ1-4 | - | many | TRBV2 | TGTGCCAGCAGTGCGGACTGGGGCAGGGATGAAAAACTGTTTTTT | CASSADWGRDEKLFF
TRBJ2-3 | - | many | TRBV7-8 | TGTGCCAGCAGACGTGGGATCACAGATACGCAGTATTTT | CASRRGITDTQYF
TRBJ2-2 | - | many | TRBV20-1 | TGCAGTGCTAGAGATCGGGATTATTCGAACACCGGGGAGCTGTTTTTT | CSARDRDYSNTGELFF
TRBJ2-5 | TRBD2 | - | TRBV3-1 | TGTGCCAGCAGCCACCCCCGAGGACTAGCGGGAGGACTCCAAGAGACCCAGTACTTC | CASSHPRGLAGGLQETQYF